This TCR beta chain was sequenced for a study of blood T cell repertoires in COVID-19. Study at large: Acute-phase and convalescent COVID-19 samples originated in the United States, Italy and Spain. The analysed material was cDNA or gDNA that came from T cells, B-cell-depleted T cells, or PBMCs.

Patients of the Seattle cohort, enrolled during active infection, were followed longitudinally. In the original analysis: Reference gene primer amplification gave nucleated cell count estimates. Clones were sequenced by immunoSEQ multiplex PCR, and TCRdb holds only the in-frame ones, with some missing. V, J and clone size reflect that table, while D and trimming were determined from the DNA. The sample consists of almost 90,000 clones, 90% of them appearing once. V shed 7 bases, J shed 10 bases, and the junction held 12 bases outside the gene matches. The CDR3 extends over 14 amino acids. Germline CDR1 reads LNHDA; CDR2 reads SQIVND (reference sequence).

Material: peripheral blood. V usage is TRBV19 and J usage is TRBJ1-5; 8 nucleotides align to TRBD1. The clonotype comes from a man aged 18 to 29 with COVID-19, enrolled during active disease. CDR3 loop: CASTQGDRFRPQHF. The CDR3 DNA sequence: TGTGCCAGTACCCAAGGGGACAGGTTTCGACCCCAGCATTTT.